This T cell receptor beta chain was documented in a study of T cell responses to AZD1222 COVID-19 vaccine. Study-wide points: Spike-specific TCR breadth and depth rose after two AZD1222 doses. Mostly white British, mostly female donors; authors suggested clonal diversity may be underestimated.

The germline gives CDR1 LNHNV, CDR2 YYDKDF (reference sequence). The CDR3 covers 15 residues. Trimming took off 2 bases at V and 6 bases at J, with 13 bases between the two ends. Notes on this clone: Its antigen is unidentified.

Sequencing was performed with immunoSEQ multiplex PCR; in TCRdb, only in-frame clones are kept and a portion is missing. The sample contains roughly 150,000 clones, about nine tenths of which appear only once. This TCR came from an adult in good health. The sequencing used peripheral blood, collected on day 0 of AZD1222 vaccination. The V and J genes are TRBV15 and TRBJ1-4; D perhaps matches TRBD1 (6 bases). CDR3 sequence reads: CATSRSGGRDEKLFF. The CDR3 DNA is TGTGCCACCAGCAGATCGGGGGGCCGGGATGAAAAACTGTTTTTT.